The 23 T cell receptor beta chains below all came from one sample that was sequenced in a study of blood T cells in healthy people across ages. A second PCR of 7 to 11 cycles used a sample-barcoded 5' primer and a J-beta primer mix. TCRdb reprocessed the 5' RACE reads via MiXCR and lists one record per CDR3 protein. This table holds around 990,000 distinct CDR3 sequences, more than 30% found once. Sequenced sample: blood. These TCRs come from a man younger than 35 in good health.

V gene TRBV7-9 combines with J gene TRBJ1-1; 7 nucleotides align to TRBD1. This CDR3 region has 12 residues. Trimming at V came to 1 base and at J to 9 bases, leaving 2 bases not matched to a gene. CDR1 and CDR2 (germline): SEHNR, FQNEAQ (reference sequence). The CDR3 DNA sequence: TGTGCCAGCAGCTTAGGGGACAGCCAAGCTTTCTTT. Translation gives CASSLGDSQAFF.

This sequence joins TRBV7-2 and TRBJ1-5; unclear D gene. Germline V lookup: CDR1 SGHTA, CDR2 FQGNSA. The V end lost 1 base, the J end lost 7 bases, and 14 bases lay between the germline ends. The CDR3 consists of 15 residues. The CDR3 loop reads CASSLEEGGGQPQHF. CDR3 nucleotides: TGTGCCAGCAGCTTAGAGGAGGGTGGAGGACAGCCCCAGCATTTT.

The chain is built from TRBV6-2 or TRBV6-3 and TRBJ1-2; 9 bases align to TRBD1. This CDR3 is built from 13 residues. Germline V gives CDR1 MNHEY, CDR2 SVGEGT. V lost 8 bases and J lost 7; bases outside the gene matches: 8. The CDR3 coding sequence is TGTGCCAGCGGATTTGGACAGGGGCTTGGCTACACCTTC. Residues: CASGFGQGLGYTF.

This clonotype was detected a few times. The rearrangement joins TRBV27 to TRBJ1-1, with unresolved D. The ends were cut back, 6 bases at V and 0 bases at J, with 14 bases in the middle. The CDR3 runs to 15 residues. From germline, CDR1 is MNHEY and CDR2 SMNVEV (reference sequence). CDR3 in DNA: TGTGCCAGCAGGGACCCGGGCCCATTGAACACTGAAGCTTTCTTT. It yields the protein CASRDPGPLNTEAFF.

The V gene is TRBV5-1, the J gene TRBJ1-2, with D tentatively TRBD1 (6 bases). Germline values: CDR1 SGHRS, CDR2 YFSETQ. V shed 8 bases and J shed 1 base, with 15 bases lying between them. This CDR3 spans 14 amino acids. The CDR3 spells CASSPDSGNYGYTF. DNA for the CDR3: TGCGCCAGTAGCCCGGACAGTGGTAACTATGGCTACACCTTC.

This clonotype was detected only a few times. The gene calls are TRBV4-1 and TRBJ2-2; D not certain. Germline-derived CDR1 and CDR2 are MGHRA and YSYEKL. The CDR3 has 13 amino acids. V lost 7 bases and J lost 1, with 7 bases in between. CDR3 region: CASTLGNTGELFF. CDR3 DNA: TGCGCCAGCACGTTAGGGAACACCGGGGAGCTGTTTTTT.

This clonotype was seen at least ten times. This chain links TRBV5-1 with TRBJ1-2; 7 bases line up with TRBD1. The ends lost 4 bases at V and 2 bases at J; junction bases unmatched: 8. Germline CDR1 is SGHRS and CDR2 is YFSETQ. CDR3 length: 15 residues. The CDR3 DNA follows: TGCGCCAGCAGCCACACTGGGACAGACAACTATGGCTACACCTTC. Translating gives CASSHTGTDNYGYTF.

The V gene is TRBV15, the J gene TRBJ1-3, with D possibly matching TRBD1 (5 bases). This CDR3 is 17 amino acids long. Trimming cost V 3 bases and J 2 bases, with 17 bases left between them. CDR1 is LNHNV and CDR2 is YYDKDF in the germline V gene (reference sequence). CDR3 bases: TGTGCCACCAGCAGGCCTAACCGGGACCTGGCTGGAAACACCATATATTTT. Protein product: CATSRPNRDLAGNTIYF.

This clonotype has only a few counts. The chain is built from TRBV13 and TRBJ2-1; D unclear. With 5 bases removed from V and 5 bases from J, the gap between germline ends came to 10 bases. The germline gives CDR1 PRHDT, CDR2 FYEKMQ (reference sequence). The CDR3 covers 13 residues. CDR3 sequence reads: CASSVREDNEQFF. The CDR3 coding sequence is TGTGCCAGCAGCGTTCGTGAGGACAATGAGCAGTTCTTC.

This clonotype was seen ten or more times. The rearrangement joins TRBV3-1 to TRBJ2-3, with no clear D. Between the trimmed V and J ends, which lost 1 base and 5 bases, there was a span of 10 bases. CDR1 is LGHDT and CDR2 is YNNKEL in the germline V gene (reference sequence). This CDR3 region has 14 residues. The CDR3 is CASSQGVDGDTQYF. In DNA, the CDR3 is TGTGCCAGCAGCCAAGGCGTGGACGGAGATACGCAGTATTTT.

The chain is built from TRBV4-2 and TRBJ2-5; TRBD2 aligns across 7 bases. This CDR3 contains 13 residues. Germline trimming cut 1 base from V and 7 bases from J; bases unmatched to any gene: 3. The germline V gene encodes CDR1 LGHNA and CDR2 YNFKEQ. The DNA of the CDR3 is TGTGCCAGCAGCCAAGTGAGGGAGGGGACCCAGTACTTC. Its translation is CASSQVREGTQYF.

CDR3 sequence reads: CASSLVWRRTDTQYF. CDR3 sequence (DNA): TGTGCCAGCAGCTTGGTGTGGCGCCGCACAGATACGCAGTATTTT. The chain has TRBV5-6 and TRBJ2-3; D is undetermined. Trimming took 0 bases from V and 1 from J, leaving 9 bases between them. Germline loops: CDR1 SGHDT, CDR2 YYEEEE. The CDR3 is made up of 15 amino acids. Combining the CDR3 with reference TRBV5-6 and TRBJ2-3 gives the whole variable domain DAGVTQSPTHLIKTRGQQVTLRCSPKSGHDTVSWYQQALGQGPQFIFQYYEEEERQRGNFPDRFSGHQFPNYSSELNVNALLLGDSALYLCASSLVWRRTDTQYFGPGTRLTVL.

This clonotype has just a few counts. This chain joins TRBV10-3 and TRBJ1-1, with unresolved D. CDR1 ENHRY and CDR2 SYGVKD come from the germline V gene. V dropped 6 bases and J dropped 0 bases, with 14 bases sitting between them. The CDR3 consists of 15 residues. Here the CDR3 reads CAISGSDGVNTEAFF. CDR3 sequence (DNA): TGTGCCATCAGCGGGTCCGACGGGGTGAACACTGAAGCTTTCTTT.

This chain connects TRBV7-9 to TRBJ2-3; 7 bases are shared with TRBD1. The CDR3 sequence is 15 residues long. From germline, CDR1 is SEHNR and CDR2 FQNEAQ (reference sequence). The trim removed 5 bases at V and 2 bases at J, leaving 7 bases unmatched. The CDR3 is CASSPRTGATDTQYF. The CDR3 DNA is TGTGCCAGCAGCCCAAGGACAGGTGCCACAGATACGCAGTATTTT.

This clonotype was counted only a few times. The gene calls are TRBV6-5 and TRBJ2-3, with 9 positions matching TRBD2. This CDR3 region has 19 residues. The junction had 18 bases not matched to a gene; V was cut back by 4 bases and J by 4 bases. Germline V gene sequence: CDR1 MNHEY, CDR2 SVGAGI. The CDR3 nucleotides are TGTGCCAGCAGTTTTCCCGTGGTAGCGGGGGAACCCCGCGCAGATACGCAGTATTTT. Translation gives CASSFPVVAGEPRADTQYF.

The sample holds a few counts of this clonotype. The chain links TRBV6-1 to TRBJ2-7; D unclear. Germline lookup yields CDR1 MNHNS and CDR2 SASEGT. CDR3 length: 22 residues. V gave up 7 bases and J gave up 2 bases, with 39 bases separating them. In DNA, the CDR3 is TGTGCCAGCACCGACCTATTACCAGATGAGTCCGCTATTCTTCCATTACCCTACGAGCAGTACTTC. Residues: CASTDLLPDESAILPLPYEQYF.

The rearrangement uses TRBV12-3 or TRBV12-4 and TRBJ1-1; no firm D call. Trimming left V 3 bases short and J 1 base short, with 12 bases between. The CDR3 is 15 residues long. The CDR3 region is CASSLGGWRNTEAFF. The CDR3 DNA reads TGTGCCAGCAGTTTGGGAGGGTGGAGGAACACTGAAGCTTTCTTT.

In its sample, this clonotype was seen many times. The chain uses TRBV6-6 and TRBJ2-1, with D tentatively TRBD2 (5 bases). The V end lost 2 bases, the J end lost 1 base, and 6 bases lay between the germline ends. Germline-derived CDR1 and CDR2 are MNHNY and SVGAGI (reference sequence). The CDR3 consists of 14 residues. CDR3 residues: CASSYEGSYNEQFF. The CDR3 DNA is TGTGCCAGCAGTTACGAGGGTTCCTACAATGAGCAGTTCTTC.

The CDR3 protein is CSARGMGTQPQHF. The DNA of the CDR3 is TGCAGTGCTAGAGGCATGGGGACTCAGCCCCAGCATTTT. The chain couples TRBV20-1 to TRBJ1-5; maybe TRBD1 (5 bases). The V gene lost 1 base and the J gene lost 6 bases, with 10 bases spanning the gap. The CDR3 length is 13 residues. Germline lookup yields CDR1 DFQATT and CDR2 SNEGSKA (reference sequence).

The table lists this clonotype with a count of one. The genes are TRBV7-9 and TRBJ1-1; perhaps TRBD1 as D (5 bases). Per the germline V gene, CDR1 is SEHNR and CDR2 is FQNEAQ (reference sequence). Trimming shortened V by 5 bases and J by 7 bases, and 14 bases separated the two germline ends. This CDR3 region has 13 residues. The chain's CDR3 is CASSPPGGGEAFF. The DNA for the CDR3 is TGTGCCAGCAGCCCCCCCGGGGGTGGTGAAGCTTTCTTT.

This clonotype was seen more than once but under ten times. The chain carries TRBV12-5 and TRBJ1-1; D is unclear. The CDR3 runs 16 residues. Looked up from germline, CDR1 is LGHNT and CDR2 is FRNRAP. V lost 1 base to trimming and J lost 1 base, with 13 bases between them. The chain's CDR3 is CASGLELGLGNTEAFF. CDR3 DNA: TGTGCTAGTGGTTTGGAGCTAGGTCTGGGGAACACTGAAGCTTTCTTT.

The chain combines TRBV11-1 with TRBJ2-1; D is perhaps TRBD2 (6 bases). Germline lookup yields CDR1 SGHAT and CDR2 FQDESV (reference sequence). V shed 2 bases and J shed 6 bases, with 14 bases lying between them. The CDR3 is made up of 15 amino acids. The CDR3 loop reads CASSLWGRTGNEQFF. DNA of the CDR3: TGTGCCAGCAGCTTATGGGGGAGGACGGGCAATGAGCAGTTCTTC.

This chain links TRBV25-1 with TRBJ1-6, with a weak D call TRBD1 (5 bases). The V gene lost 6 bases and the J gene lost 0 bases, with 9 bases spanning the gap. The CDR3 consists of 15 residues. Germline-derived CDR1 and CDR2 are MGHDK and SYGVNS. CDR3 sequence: CASRADSSYNSPLHF. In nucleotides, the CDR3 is TGTGCCAGCAGGGCCGACAGCTCCTATAATTCACCCCTCCACTTT. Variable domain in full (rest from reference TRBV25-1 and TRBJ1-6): EADIYQTPRYLVIGTGKKITLECSQTMGHDKMYWYQQDPGMELHLIHYSYGVNSTEKGDLSSESTVSRIRTEHFPLTLESARPSHTSQYLCASRADSSYNSPLHFGNGTRLTVT.